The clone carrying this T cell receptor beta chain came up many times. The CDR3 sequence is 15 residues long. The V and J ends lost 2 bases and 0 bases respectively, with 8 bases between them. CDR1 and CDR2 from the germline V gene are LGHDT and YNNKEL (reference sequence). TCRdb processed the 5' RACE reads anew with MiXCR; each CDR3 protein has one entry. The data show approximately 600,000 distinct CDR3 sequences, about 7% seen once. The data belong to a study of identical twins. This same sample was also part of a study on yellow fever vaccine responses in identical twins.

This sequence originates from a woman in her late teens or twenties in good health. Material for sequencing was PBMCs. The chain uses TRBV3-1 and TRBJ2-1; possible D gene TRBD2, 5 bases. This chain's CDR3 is CASSQQGGSYNEQFF. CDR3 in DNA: TGTGCCAGCAGCCAACAAGGAGGCTCCTACAATGAGCAGTTCTTC.